Below are 10 T cell receptor beta chains sequenced from a single sample in a study of T cell changes during pregnancy in multiple sclerosis. Some clones are missing from TCRdb's copy, which holds only in-frame ones; the method was immunoSEQ multiplex PCR. Of fewer than 50,000 clones listed, around 94% are singletons. The source was CD4+ T cells from peripheral blood mononuclear cells, collected in the third trimester of pregnancy. These receptors came from a female donor with multiple sclerosis, enrolled in a pregnancy study.

Details on this clone: The same CDR3 can be traced to other DNA sequences in this sample. This chain links TRBV18 with TRBJ2-1, with TRBD2 as a possible D gene (6 bases). Germline values: CDR1 KGHSH, CDR2 LQKENI. Trimming stripped 9 bases from V and 0 bases from J, with 9 bases between. The CDR3 sequence is 13 residues long. The CDR3 nucleotides are TGTGCCAGTCGGGGGAGCTCCTACAATGAGCAGTTCTTC. Translation gives CASRGSSYNEQFF.

The CDR3 sequence: CASSIRGGEQFF. Written as DNA, the CDR3 is TGTGCCAGTAGTATTCGGGGGGGTGAGCAGTTCTTC. The chain uses TRBV19 and TRBJ2-1; 8 bases are shared with TRBD2. The V and J ends lost 3 bases and 9 bases, in that order; junction bases with no gene match: 1. In germline, CDR1 is LNHDA, CDR2 SQIVND (reference sequence). There are 12 residues in the CDR3.

The genes are TRBV30 and TRBJ1-2; TRBD1 is a possible D gene (5 bases). V was pared by 1 base and J by 10 bases, with 16 bases between. The CDR3 covers 13 residues. Germline V lookup: CDR1 GTSNPN, CDR2 SVGIG (reference sequence). The CDR3 loop reads CAWSDGGVVYYTF. The CDR3 DNA reads TGTGCCTGGAGTGATGGGGGGGTCGTTTACTACACCTTC.

The rearrangement uses TRBV6-1 and TRBJ1-1, with no clear D. Germline assignment: CDR1 MNHNS and CDR2 SASEGT. V was clipped by 5 bases and J by 1 base, with 8 bases between them. The CDR3 is made up of 13 amino acids. CDR3 loop: CASSTHGNTEAFF. CDR3 coding DNA: TGTGCCAGCAGTACACATGGGAACACTGAAGCTTTCTTT.

This clone was picked up a small number of times. V usage is TRBV9 and J usage is TRBJ1-2; D is ambiguous. With 5 bases removed from V and 3 bases from J, the gap between germline ends came to 5 bases. The CDR3 has 11 residues. From germline, CDR1 is SGDLS and CDR2 YYNGEE. The CDR3 sequence is CASRGDYGYTF. In DNA form, the CDR3 reads TGTGCCAGCAGGGGCGACTATGGCTACACCTTC.

The chain uses TRBV18 and TRBJ2-2, with TRBD1 matching 10 bases. CDR3 length: 17 residues. Germline CDR1 reads KGHSH; CDR2 reads LQKENI. V trimming: 2 bases; J trimming: 5 bases; junction bases outside the gene matches: 8. The CDR3 coding sequence is TGTGCCAGCTCACCAGCTGACAGGGGGCTTCGGACCGGGGAGCTGTTTTTT. Translated: CASSPADRGLRTGELFF.

The V and J genes are TRBV19 and TRBJ2-2; possibly TRBD2 for D (6 bases). This CDR3 has 16 amino acids. The V end lost 3 bases, the J end lost 6 bases, and 17 bases lay between the germline ends. Germline-derived CDR1 and CDR2 are LNHDA and SQIVND (reference sequence). In DNA, the CDR3 is TGTGCCAGTAGTATTAATCCGGGCGGAGGGGCCGGGGAGCTGTTTTTT. Translated: CASSINPGGGAGELFF.

The chain links TRBV2 to TRBJ2-3; tentatively, D is TRBD1 (6 bases). The CDR3 runs to 15 residues. The germline gives CDR1 SNHLY, CDR2 FYNNEI. Between the trimmed V and J ends, which lost 5 bases and 0 bases, there was a span of 12 bases. The CDR3 region has the DNA TGTGCCAGCAGTAGTTCAGGGGTTAGCACAGATACGCAGTATTTT. This gives the protein CASSSSGVSTDTQYF. The whole variable domain, filled in from reference TRBV2 and TRBJ2-3, reads EPEVTQTPSHQVTQMGQEVILRCVPISNHLYFYWYRQILGQKVEFLVSFYNNEISEKSEIFDDQFSVERPDGSNFTLKIRSTKLEDSAMYFCASSSSGVSTDTQYFGPGTRLTVL.

The chain couples TRBV21-1 to TRBJ2-5; whether TRBD2, the table's D call, matches the DNA was not checked. TRBV21-1 is a pseudogene. This CDR3 comprises 14 residues. The CDR3 DNA reads TGTGCCAGCAGCAAAGGGAGCGAGGGAGAGACCCAGTACTTC. Translating gives CASSKGSEGETQYF.

The chain employs TRBV5-6 and TRBJ2-3; D call uncertain. Per germline, CDR1 SGHDT and CDR2 YYEEEE. This CDR3 has 14 amino acids. V was trimmed by 1 base and J by 6 bases, leaving 12 bases between them. The CDR3 DNA sequence: TGTGCCAGCAGCTTGAGTGCCCCCGGGGATACGCAGTATTTT. Translating gives CASSLSAPGDTQYF.